What follows are 12 T cell receptor beta chains derived from one specimen sequenced in a study of T cell responses to AZD1222 COVID-19 vaccine. The repertoire was sequenced with immunoSEQ multiplex PCR; TCRdb's copy has only in-frame clones and lacks some. Of under 110,000 clones in the sample, about 86% are singletons; the top ten hold 1.2% to 1.5%. Sequenced here: peripheral blood, sampled on day 0 of AZD1222 vaccination. The receptors were gathered from an adult in good health.

The rearrangement joins TRBV21-1 to TRBJ1-2. TRBV21-1 counts as a pseudogene. The CDR3 runs 17 residues. The CDR3 here is CASSNFSGTAKLGGYTF. The CDR3 coding sequence is TGTGCCAGCAGCAACTTCTCCGGGACGGCCAAACTGGGGGGCTACACCTTC.

The V call is TRBV7-9, the J call TRBJ1-5; perhaps TRBD1 as D (5 bases). Germline V gives CDR1 SEHNR, CDR2 FQNEAQ (reference sequence). V lost 8 bases, J lost 3 bases, and 11 bases lay in between. The CDR3 loop spans 13 amino acids. The CDR3, as DNA: TGTGCCAGCCGCCAGGGCCCCAATCAGCCCCAGCATTTT. Protein sequence: CASRQGPNQPQHF.

This chain uses TRBV3-1 (or the pseudogene TRBV3-2) with TRBJ2-3; 13 bases line up with TRBD2. With 4 bases clipped from V and 7 bases from J, the junction kept 2 bases outside the gene matches. CDR3 length: 14 amino acids. Germline CDR1 reads LGHDT; CDR2 reads YNNKEL (reference sequence). As DNA, the CDR3 is TGTGCCAGCAGCCTGACTAGCGGGAGGAATACGCAGTATTTT. It yields the protein CASSLTSGRNTQYF.

This chain joins TRBV19 and TRBJ1-1; TRBD1 aligns across 8 bases. Per germline, CDR1 LNHDA and CDR2 SQIVND (reference sequence). Trimming removed 3 bases from V and 6 bases from J; junction bases left unmatched: 6. There are 14 residues in the CDR3. CDR3 sequence (DNA): TGTGCCAGTAGTATTGCAGGGGGCGCGGCTGAAGCTTTCTTT. Protein: CASSIAGGAAEAFF.

This clone was seen just once. The CDR3 sequence: CASSLEGTGTEAFF. The CDR3 DNA reads as TGCGCCAGCAGCTTGGAAGGGACGGGCACTGAAGCTTTCTTT. This chain connects TRBV5-1 to TRBJ1-1; D may be TRBD1 (5 bases). The CDR3 has 14 residues. The germline V and J ends were trimmed by 0 bases and 4 bases, with 10 bases remaining between them. Germline V lookup: CDR1 SGHRS, CDR2 YFSETQ.

This clone was seen only a few times. The chain joins TRBV2 to TRBJ1-5; D gene unclear. Trimming removed 3 bases from V and 9 bases from J, with 12 bases in between. The CDR3 is 13 residues long. Germline V gene lookup returns CDR1 SNHLY and CDR2 FYNNEI. The CDR3 nucleotides read TGTGCCAGCAGTGAGTACGGCCCAGGGCCCCAGCATTTT. Amino acids: CASSEYGPGPQHF.

V and J are TRBV5-1 and TRBJ1-2; TRBD1 agrees at 7 bases. Germline CDR1 is SGHRS and CDR2 is YFSETQ. The CDR3 totals 15 residues. V gave up 4 bases and J gave up 0 bases; unmatched junction bases: 6. The CDR3 nucleotides read TGCGCCAGCAGCCCACGGGACAGATCTAACTATGGCTACACCTTC. It is translated as CASSPRDRSNYGYTF.

The CDR3 loop reads CASSWDTSEAFF. The CDR3 bases are TGTGCCAGCAGCTGGGACACTAGTGAAGCTTTCTTT. The genes are TRBV7-9 and TRBJ1-1; tentatively, D is TRBD1 (6 bases). This CDR3 region has 12 residues. From germline, CDR1 is SEHNR and CDR2 FQNEAQ (reference sequence). Trimming removed 4 bases at V and 7 bases at J, with 10 bases between.

This chain connects TRBV30 to TRBJ2-5; TRBD2 matches at 16 bases. With 1 base clipped from V and 9 bases from J, the junction kept 11 bases outside the gene matches. This CDR3 spans 17 amino acids. CDR1 is GTSNPN and CDR2 is SVGIG in the germline V gene (reference sequence). The CDR3 sequence: CAWSAGLAGGPREAQYF. CDR3 coding DNA: TGTGCCTGGAGTGCGGGACTAGCGGGAGGGCCGAGGGAGGCCCAGTACTTC.

The CDR3 loop reads CASSLESSGELFF. The CDR3 DNA sequence: TGTGCCAGCAGCTTAGAGTCATCCGGGGAGCTGTTTTTT. J is TRBJ2-2 and V is TRBV11-3; D unclear. The CDR3 has 13 residues. Trimming left V 0 bases short and J 6 bases short, with 5 bases between. Per germline, CDR1 SGHNT and CDR2 YENEEA. The whole variable domain, remainder taken from reference TRBV11-3 and TRBJ2-2, is EAGVVQSPRYKIIEKKQPVAFWCNPISGHNTLYWYLQNLGQGPELLIRYENEEAVDDSQLPKDRFSAERLKGVDSTLKIQPAELGDSAVYLCASSLESSGELFFGEGSRLTVL.

J is TRBJ1-1 and V is TRBV28; 9 positions match TRBD1. Losses at the gene ends were 7 bases for V and 3 bases for J; bases not matched to a gene: 12. CDR1 is MDHEN and CDR2 is SYDVKM in the germline V gene. The CDR3 runs to 16 residues. CDR3 protein: CASTLPGQGPDTEAFF. The DNA of the CDR3 is TGTGCCAGCACCCTTCCGGGACAGGGCCCCGACACTGAAGCTTTCTTT.

This rearrangement joins TRBV5-8 to TRBJ1-6; D uncertain. Trimming shortened V by 0 bases and J by 7 bases, and 5 bases separated the two germline ends. The CDR3 extends over 13 amino acids. Per the germline V gene, CDR1 is SGHTS and CDR2 is YDEGEE. Here the CDR3 reads CASSLAGNSPLHF. DNA for the CDR3: TGTGCCAGCAGCTTGGCCGGAAATTCACCCCTCCACTTT.